This is a list of T cell receptor beta chains from one sample in a study of cytomegalovirus exposure and HLA in healthy donors. Libraries were prepared by immunoSEQ multiplex PCR; TCRdb keeps only in-frame clonotypes and omits some of them. Found here are 150,000 to 200,000 clones, roughly 73% of them singletons; the top ten hold over 3%. Source material: PBMCs. The source is a female donor in good health and CMV-seronegative. The CDR3 runs from the conserved cysteine through the conserved F or W. A D gene is named only where the DNA matches it firmly. Not all rows give a size; the values are once, few, many and, for expanded clones, a class.

CDR3 protein,J gene,clone size,D gene,V gene
CASSLGGGRVSYEQYF,TRBJ2-7,-,TRBD2,TRBV7-9
CASSLGHQSPEQYF,TRBJ2-7,few,-,TRBV7-2
CASSLVGTGNTEAFF,TRBJ1-1,few,TRBD1,TRBV5-1
CASSRTGGGDYGYTF,TRBJ1-2,-,-,TRBV5-1
CASTKGQGARETQYF,TRBJ2-5,-,TRBD1,TRBV9
CASSFSQGPAYGNTIYF,TRBJ1-3,-,TRBD1,TRBV7-2
CASSLRGSLAGELFF,TRBJ2-2,-,-,TRBV7-8
CASSQVGGLPSNNEQFF,TRBJ2-1,-,TRBD2,TRBV14
CSVVSGGLLYEQYF,TRBJ2-7,-,TRBD1,TRBV29-1
CASSLAVGDNSYNEQFF,TRBJ2-1,few,-,TRBV7-8
CASSSAVEQYF,TRBJ2-7,few,-,TRBV28
CASSSITGVNEQYF,-,once,TRBD1,TRBV7-9
CATTENTGVWETQYF,TRBJ2-5,-,-,TRBV6-5
CASSASGGNYGYTF,TRBJ1-2,-,TRBD1,TRBV4-3
CASSPGLSYEQYF,TRBJ2-7,-,-,TRBV11-2
CASSTRDSRYNEQFF,TRBJ2-1,-,-,TRBV4-1
CASSSPGQTSYEQYF,TRBJ2-7,-,-,TRBV19
CASSPISGNTEAFF,TRBJ1-1,few,-,TRBV6-9
CASSNSGGAANEQFF,TRBJ2-1,-,TRBD2,TRBV5-1
CASPSGTGDTEAFF,TRBJ1-1,few,TRBD1,TRBV6-6
CASSPDRGGTGELFF,TRBJ2-2,-,TRBD1,TRBV4-1
CASSLAGHTEAFF,TRBJ1-1,-,-,TRBV5-1
CASSFRTGGTYEQYF,TRBJ2-7,-,TRBD1,TRBV5-6
CASRPPGTSAQYF,TRBJ2-7,-,-,TRBV28
CASSLTLTGENTEAFF,TRBJ1-1,-,TRBD1,TRBV7-3
CASSPERGRVTDTQYF,TRBJ2-3,-,TRBD1,TRBV18
CASSLGTGYTGELFF,TRBJ2-2,few,TRBD1,TRBV28
CAITGSYNSPLHF,TRBJ1-6,-,-,TRBV10-3
CASSTTSRNEQFF,TRBJ2-1,-,-,TRBV6-1
CASGGGGTDTQYF,TRBJ2-3,once,TRBD2,TRBV28
CASSPTTLAGEQFF,TRBJ2-1,-,TRBD2,TRBV7-3
CASSGGMNTEAFF,TRBJ1-1,-,-,TRBV7-3
CASSVDRGRSERAFF,TRBJ1-1,-,TRBD1,TRBV9
CASSRQGTGNGYTF,TRBJ1-2,-,TRBD1,TRBV7-2
CASSDGGRDQPQHF,TRBJ1-5,-,-,TRBV6-4
CASRTEGSETQYF,TRBJ2-5,once,-,TRBV28
CASRPKRDGGYGYTF,TRBJ1-2,-,-,TRBV19
CASSYSHEQYF,TRBJ2-7,-,-,TRBV6-5
CASSGTGVHEQYF,TRBJ2-7,-,TRBD1,TRBV28
CASSPTGTGAYEQYF,TRBJ2-7,-,TRBD1,TRBV5-6
CASSSTTGGNSPLHF,TRBJ1-6,-,-,TRBV5-1
CASSESGGSNSPLHF,TRBJ1-6,-,-,TRBV25-1
CASSLDVQQPSYEQYF,TRBJ2-7,-,-,TRBV7-8
CASSLGGTGYYGYTF,TRBJ1-2,-,TRBD1,TRBV28
CASSFGVSNTEAFF,TRBJ1-1,-,-,TRBV28
CASSPTEYTEAFF,TRBJ1-1,-,-,TRBV18
CASSLALAGWGNEQFF,TRBJ2-1,-,TRBD2,TRBV7-2
CASRFSSYNSPLHF,TRBJ1-6,-,-,TRBV27
CATSREPRGKVNEKLFF,TRBJ1-4,-,-,TRBV15